These T cell receptor beta chains were read from a single sample in a study of T cells after yellow fever vaccination. In TCRdb, the 5' RACE reads were re-called with MiXCR into one record per CDR3 protein. The data hold about 340,000 distinct CDR3 sequences, with 9.5% to 15% observed a single time. Sequencing used CD4+ T cells sorted from PBMCs, obtained 15 days after the yellow fever booster vaccination. The receptors stem from a young man who received the YFV17D yellow fever vaccine. CDR3s include the opening cysteine and the closing phenylalanine or tryptophan. D genes are given only for firm matches. Expanded clones are given a class, and other clones once, few, many or no size at all.

J gene	V gene	clone size	D gene	CDR3 protein	CDR3 DNA
TRBJ2-7	TRBV7-2	NA	NA	CASSLAGGRGAYEQYF	TGTGCCAGCAGCTTAGCCGGGGGGCGCGGGGCCTACGAGCAGTACTTC
TRBJ2-3	TRBV10-3	NA	TRBD2	CAISEYGSGGITDTQYF	TGTGCCATCAGTGAATACGGTAGCGGGGGAATCACAGATACGCAGTATTTT
TRBJ2-2	TRBV7-3	NA	NA	CASSPEPGTNTGELFF	TGTGCCAGCAGCCCTGAACCGGGGACCAACACCGGGGAGCTGTTTTTT
TRBJ2-3	TRBV15	NA	NA	CATSEPRDTQYF	TGTGCCACCAGCGAACCTCGGGATACGCAGTATTTT
TRBJ2-5	TRBV4-3	few	TRBD1	CASSRDRGDGTQYF	TGCGCCAGCAGCCGGGACAGGGGAGATGGGACCCAGTACTTC
TRBJ2-1	TRBV19	NA	TRBD1	CASSRDRAINEQFF	TGTGCCAGTAGTCGGGACAGGGCGATCAATGAGCAGTTCTTC
TRBJ2-1	TRBV20-1	NA	NA	CSEGRGPMSSYNEQFF	TGCAGTGAAGGGCGGGGGCCTATGAGCTCCTACAATGAGCAGTTCTTC
TRBJ1-4	TRBV6-5	NA	TRBD1	CASSPRTGGQDEKLFF	TGTGCCAGCAGTCCCCGCACCGGAGGACAGGATGAAAAACTGTTTTTT
TRBJ1-6	TRBV12-3/TRBV12-4	NA	NA	CASSLRGRGDSPLHF	TGTGCCAGCAGTTTACGGGGGCGCGGGGATTCACCCCTCCACTTT
TRBJ1-1	TRBV6-2/TRBV6-3	few	TRBD1	CASSYPPTGLNTEAFF	TGTGCCAGCAGTTACCCTCCGACAGGGCTAAACACTGAAGCTTTCTTT
TRBJ2-3	TRBV7-3	few	NA	CASSLGVSTQYF	TGTGCCAGCAGCTTAGGGGTCAGTACGCAGTATTTT
TRBJ2-3	TRBV20-1	many	NA	CSARRTSTDTQYF	TGCAGTGCTAGAAGGACAAGCACAGATACGCAGTATTTT
TRBJ1-5	TRBV7-2	few	NA	CASSLMGGSNQPQHF	TGTGCCAGCAGCTTAATGGGTGGGAGCAATCAGCCCCAGCATTTT
TRBJ2-2	TRBV12-3/TRBV12-4	NA	NA	CASSFDTNTGELFF	TGTGCCAGCAGCTTCGATACGAACACCGGGGAGCTGTTTTTT
TRBJ2-3	TRBV7-2	few	NA	CASSLVAGRGTDTQYF	TGTGCCAGCAGCTTAGTAGCCGGAAGGGGCACAGATACGCAGTATTTT
TRBJ2-1	TRBV7-8	many	TRBD1	CASSRDRGQYNEQFF	TGTGCCAGCAGCAGGGACAGGGGGCAGTACAATGAGCAGTTCTTC
TRBJ1-3	TRBV7-9	NA	NA	CASSVAGLEGNTIYF	TGTGCCAGCAGCGTCGCGGGCCTCGAAGGAAACACCATATATTTT
TRBJ2-7	TRBV20-1	few	NA	CSAGVLRTGEQYF	TGCAGTGCTGGTGTACTACGGACGGGGGAGCAGTACTTC
TRBJ2-1	TRBV25-1	NA	NA	CASSELGATYNEQFF	TGTGCCAGCAGTGAATTGGGGGCTACCTACAATGAGCAGTTCTTC
TRBJ1-5	TRBV28	NA	NA	CASSFPINRDQPQHF	TGTGCCAGCAGTTTCCCGATCAACAGGGATCAGCCCCAGCATTTT
TRBJ2-2	TRBV6-5	few	NA	CASSPGLHGELFF	TGTGCCAGCAGTCCCGGACTTCACGGGGAGCTGTTTTTT
TRBJ2-5	TRBV7-2	NA	TRBD2	CASSLSSGGVETQYF	TGTGCCAGCAGCCTTTCAAGCGGGGGGGTGGAGACCCAGTACTTC
TRBJ2-3	TRBV7-3	few	NA	CASSSRDSTDTQYF	TGTGCCAGCAGCTCCCGGGACAGCACAGATACGCAGTATTTT
TRBJ1-5	TRBV19	NA	TRBD1	CASSTGAGNQPQHF	TGTGCCAGTAGCACAGGGGCGGGCAATCAGCCCCAGCATTTT
TRBJ1-1	TRBV7-9	few	NA	CASSFLDTEAFF	TGTGCCAGCAGCTTCTTGGACACTGAAGCTTTCTTT
TRBJ1-1	TRBV12-3/TRBV12-4	few	NA	CASSGGHEAFF	TGTGCCAGCAGCGGGGGGCATGAAGCTTTCTTT
TRBJ1-1	TRBV5-1	few	TRBD1	CASSADRVGTEAFF	TGCGCCAGCAGCGCCGACAGGGTGGGGACTGAAGCTTTCTTT
TRBJ2-1	TRBV12-3/TRBV12-4	few	TRBD1	CASIQTGIHEQFF	TGTGCCAGCATCCAGACAGGGATCCATGAGCAGTTCTTC
TRBJ1-4	TRBV7-2	few	TRBD1	CASSQDRVGEKLFF	TGTGCCAGCAGCCAGGACAGGGTGGGTGAAAAACTGTTTTTT
TRBJ2-1	TRBV28	NA	TRBD2	CASSSLAGVTYNEQFF	TGTGCCAGCAGTTCCCTAGCGGGGGTCACCTACAATGAGCAGTTCTTC
TRBJ2-3	TRBV10-1	few	TRBD1	CASRMGQGASDTQYF	TGCGCCAGCAGAATGGGACAGGGGGCATCAGATACGCAGTATTTT
TRBJ2-1	TRBV5-4	many	NA	CASSLGDGGPEQFF	TGTGCCAGCAGCTTGGGGGACGGGGGTCCCGAGCAGTTCTTC
TRBJ2-5	TRBV7-2	few	NA	CASSSRGRQETQYF	TGTGCCAGCAGCTCCCGGGGGCGTCAAGAGACCCAGTACTTC
TRBJ1-1	TRBV24-1	few	NA	CATSDTRAGATEAFF	TGTGCCACCAGTGATACGAGGGCAGGGGCCACTGAAGCTTTCTTT
TRBJ2-1	TRBV5-6	few	NA	CASKEGVRDEQFF	TGTGCCAGCAAAGAGGGGGTGAGGGATGAGCAGTTCTTC
TRBJ2-1	TRBV10-3	NA	NA	CAISAREYNEQFF	TGTGCCATCAGTGCCAGGGAATACAATGAGCAGTTCTTC
TRBJ2-2	TRBV7-2	few	NA	CASRRDLITGELFF	TGTGCCAGCAGAAGGGACCTTATAACCGGGGAGCTGTTTTTT
TRBJ2-3	TRBV5-1	once	TRBD2	CASSFGTSGGATDTQYF	TGCGCCAGCAGCTTCGGGACTAGCGGGGGGGCCACAGATACGCAGTATTTT
TRBJ1-3	TRBV12-3/TRBV12-4	NA	NA	CASSLGPHGNTIYF	TGTGCCAGCAGTTTGGGACCCCACGGAAACACCATATATTTT
TRBJ1-5	TRBV7-2	few	NA	CASSPQVGQGLNQPQHF	TGTGCCAGCAGCCCCCAAGTAGGGCAGGGACTCAATCAGCCCCAGCATTTT
TRBJ1-1	TRBV6-1	few	NA	CASSKGDWNTEAFF	TGTGCCAGCTCGAAGGGGGATTGGAACACTGAAGCTTTCTTT
TRBJ2-2	TRBV4-3	many	NA	CASSQEALNTGELFF	TGCGCCAGCAGCCAAGAGGCTTTGAACACCGGGGAGCTGTTTTTT
TRBJ2-7	TRBV7-8	NA	NA	CASTQVGAFEQYF	TGTGCCAGCACCCAAGTCGGGGCCTTCGAGCAGTACTTC
TRBJ1-2	TRBV6-1	NA	NA	CASSEGTAGYGYTF	TGTGCCAGCAGTGAAGGGACTGCCGGTTATGGCTACACCTTC